In this sample, the clone carrying this T cell receptor beta chain turned up a few times. Its matching antigen is unknown. Trimming took off 1 base at V and 0 bases at J, with 13 bases between the two ends. Germline V gene data show CDR1 as ENHRY and CDR2 as SYGVKD. This CDR3 contains 17 residues. The sample belongs to a study of T cell repertoires in cytomegalovirus infection. Study overall: Recently described HLA-C-restricted plus well-studied HLA-B-restricted CMV epitopes were used. Public TCR beta signatures provided an indication of both CMV infection and a matching HLA type. Study outcomes and limitations: Within the response measured ex vivo, HLA-C-restricted CMV-specific TCR beta clonotypes were dominant. Adding up the frequency of public TCR beta families identified people who carried CMV plus the relevant HLA.

TCRdb re-derived calls from the reads in MiXCR, one entry per CDR3 protein. The top ten clones hold roughly 13% of a sample with roughly 800,000 distinct CDR3 sequences, 29% of them seen once. The clonotype originates from a human donor in good health (CMV status not recorded). Some clones in this sample may be carry-over from other donors' samples. This chain joins TRBV10-3 and TRBJ1-3, with D possibly matching TRBD1 (5 bases). The material was cultured CD8+ T cells from PBMCs, obtained from culture after CMV antigen stimulation. As DNA, the CDR3 is TGTGCCATCAGTGAGTTTCGACAGACCTCCTCTGGAAACACCATATATTTT. Its protein is CAISEFRQTSSGNTIYF.